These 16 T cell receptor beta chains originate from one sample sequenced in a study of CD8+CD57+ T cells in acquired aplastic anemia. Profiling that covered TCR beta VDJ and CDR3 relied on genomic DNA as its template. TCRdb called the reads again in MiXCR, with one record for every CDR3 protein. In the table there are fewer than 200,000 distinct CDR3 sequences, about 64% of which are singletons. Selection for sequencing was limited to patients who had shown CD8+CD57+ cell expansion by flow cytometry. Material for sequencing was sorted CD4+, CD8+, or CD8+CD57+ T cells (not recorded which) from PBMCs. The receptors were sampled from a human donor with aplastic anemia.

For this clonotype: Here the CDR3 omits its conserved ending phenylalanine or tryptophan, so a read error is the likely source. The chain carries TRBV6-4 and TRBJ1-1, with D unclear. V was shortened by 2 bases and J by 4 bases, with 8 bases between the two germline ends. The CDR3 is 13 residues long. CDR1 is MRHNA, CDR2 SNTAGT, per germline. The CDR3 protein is CASSDEGTTEAFI. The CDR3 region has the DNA TGTGCCAGCAGTGACGAGGGAACCACTGAAGCTTTCATT.

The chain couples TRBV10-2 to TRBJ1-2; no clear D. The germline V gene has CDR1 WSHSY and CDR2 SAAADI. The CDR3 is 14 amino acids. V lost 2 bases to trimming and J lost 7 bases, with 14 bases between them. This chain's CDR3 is CASSERGSGFGYTF. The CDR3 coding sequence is TGCGCCAGCAGTGAGCGAGGGTCGGGGTTTGGCTACACCTTC.

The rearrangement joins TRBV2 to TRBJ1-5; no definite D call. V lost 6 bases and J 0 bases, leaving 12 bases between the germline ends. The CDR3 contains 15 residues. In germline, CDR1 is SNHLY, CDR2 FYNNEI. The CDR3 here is CASSLGSVSNQPQHF. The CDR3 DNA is TGTGCCAGCAGCCTCGGGTCGGTTAGCAATCAGCCCCAGCATTTT.

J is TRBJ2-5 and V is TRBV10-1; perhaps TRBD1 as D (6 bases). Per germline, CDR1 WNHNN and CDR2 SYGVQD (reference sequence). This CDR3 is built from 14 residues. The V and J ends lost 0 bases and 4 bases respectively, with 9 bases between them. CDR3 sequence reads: CASSESQGRETQYF. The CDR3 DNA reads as TGCGCCAGCAGTGAGTCGCAGGGGCGAGAGACCCAGTACTTC.

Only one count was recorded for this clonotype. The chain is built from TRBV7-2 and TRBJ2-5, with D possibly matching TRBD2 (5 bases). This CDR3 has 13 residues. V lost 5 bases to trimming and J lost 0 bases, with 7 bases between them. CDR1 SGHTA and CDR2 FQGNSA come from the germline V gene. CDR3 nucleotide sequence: TGTGCCAGCAGCCGGACTTACCAAGAGACCCAGTACTTC. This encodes CASSRTYQETQYF.

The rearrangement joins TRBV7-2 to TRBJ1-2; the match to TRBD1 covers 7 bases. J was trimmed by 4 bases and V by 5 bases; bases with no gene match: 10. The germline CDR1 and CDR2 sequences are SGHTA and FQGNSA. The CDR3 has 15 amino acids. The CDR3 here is CASSSPGGGIYGYTF. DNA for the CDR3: TGTGCCAGCAGCAGTCCAGGGGGGGGAATCTATGGCTACACCTTC.

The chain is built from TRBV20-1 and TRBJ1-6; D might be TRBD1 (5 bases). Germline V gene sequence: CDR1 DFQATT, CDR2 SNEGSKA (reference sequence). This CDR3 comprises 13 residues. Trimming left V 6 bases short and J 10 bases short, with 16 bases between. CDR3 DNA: TGCAGTGCGGGGGAGGGGTGGCGCTCACCCCTCCACTTT. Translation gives CSAGEGWRSPLHF.

The chain's CDR3 is CASMTGSSYEQYF. CDR3 coding DNA: TGTGCCAGCATGACAGGGTCCTCCTACGAGCAGTACTTC. V is TRBV7-9 and J is TRBJ2-7; the match to TRBD1 covers 7 bases. In germline, CDR1 is SEHNR, CDR2 FQNEAQ (reference sequence). V lost 7 bases and J lost 0; bases outside the gene matches: 3. CDR3 size: 13 residues.

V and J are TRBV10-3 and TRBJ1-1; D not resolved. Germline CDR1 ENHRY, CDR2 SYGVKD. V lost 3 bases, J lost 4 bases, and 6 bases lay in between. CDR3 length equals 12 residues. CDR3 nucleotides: TGTGCCATCAGTGAAGCCGCCACTGAAGCTTTCTTT. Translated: CAISEAATEAFF.

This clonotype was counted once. The CDR3 sequence is CASRKTQGGYEQYF. The CDR3 nucleotides are TGTGCCAGCAGAAAGACACAGGGAGGCTACGAGCAGTACTTC. This sequence joins TRBV25-1 and TRBJ2-7; D is possibly TRBD1 or TRBD2 (6 bases each). The CDR3 runs 14 residues. V was clipped by 6 bases and J by 3 bases, with 15 bases between them. From germline, CDR1 is MGHDK and CDR2 SYGVNS.

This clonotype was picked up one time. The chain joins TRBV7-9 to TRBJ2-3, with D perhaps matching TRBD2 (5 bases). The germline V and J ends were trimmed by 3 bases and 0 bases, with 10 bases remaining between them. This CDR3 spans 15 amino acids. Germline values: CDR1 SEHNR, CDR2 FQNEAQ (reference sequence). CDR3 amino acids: CASSFTGTSTDTQYF. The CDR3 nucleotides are TGTGCCAGCAGCTTCACGGGAACAAGCACAGATACGCAGTATTTT. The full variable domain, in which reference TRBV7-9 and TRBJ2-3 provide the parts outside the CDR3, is DTGVSQNPRHKITKRGQNVTFRCDPISEHNRLYWYRQTLGQGPEFLTYFQNEAQLEKSRLLSDRFSAERPKGSFSTLEIQRTEQGDSAMYLCASSFTGTSTDTQYFGPGTRLTVL.

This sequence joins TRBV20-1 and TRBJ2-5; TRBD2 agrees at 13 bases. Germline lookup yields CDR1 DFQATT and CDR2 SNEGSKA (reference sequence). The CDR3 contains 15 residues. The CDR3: CSETPGLAGKETQYF. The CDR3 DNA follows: TGCAGCGAAACTCCGGGACTAGCGGGGAAAGAGACCCAGTACTTC.

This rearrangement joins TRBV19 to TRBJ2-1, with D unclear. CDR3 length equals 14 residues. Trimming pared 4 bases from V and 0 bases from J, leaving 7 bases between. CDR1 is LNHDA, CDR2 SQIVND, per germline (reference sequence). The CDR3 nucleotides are TGTGCCAGTAGTACGGTGATCTCCTACAATGAGCAGTTCTTC. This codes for CASSTVISYNEQFF.

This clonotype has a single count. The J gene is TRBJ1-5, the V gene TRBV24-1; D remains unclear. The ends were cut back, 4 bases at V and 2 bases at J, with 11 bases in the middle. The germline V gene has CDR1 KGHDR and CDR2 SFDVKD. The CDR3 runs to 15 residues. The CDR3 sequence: CATSDRFAGNQPQHF. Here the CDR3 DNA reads TGTGCCACCAGTGACAGGTTTGCGGGCAATCAGCCCCAGCATTTT.

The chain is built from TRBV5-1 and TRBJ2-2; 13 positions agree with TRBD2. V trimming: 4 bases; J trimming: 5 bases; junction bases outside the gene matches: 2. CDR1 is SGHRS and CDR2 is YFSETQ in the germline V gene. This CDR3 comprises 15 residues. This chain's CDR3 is CASSRTSGSTGELFF. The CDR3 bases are TGCGCCAGCAGCAGGACTAGCGGGAGTACCGGGGAGCTGTTTTTT.

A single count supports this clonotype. In DNA, the CDR3 is TGTGCCAGCAGCTTTACTGGGCCCGGGGAGCTGTTTTTT. Amino acids: CASSFTGPGELFF. This chain uses TRBV7-9 with TRBJ2-2; D is ambiguous. From germline, CDR1 is SEHNR and CDR2 FQNEAQ (reference sequence). The V end was cut by 3 bases, the J end by 6 bases, with 8 bases between. The CDR3 loop spans 13 amino acids.